One sample yielded the 26 T cell receptor beta chains listed below, sequenced in a study of graft-versus-host responses after intestinal transplantation. Once graft tissue had been processed, intraepithelial and lamina propria lymphocytes were released. The method was immunoSEQ multiplex PCR; TCRdb's version includes in-frame clones alone and lacks a portion of them. This table holds thousands of clones, roughly four fifths found once. The sample here was ileum tissue, taken roughly 130 days after transplant. Source of these receptors: a human patient who received an intestinal transplant, so some T cells may come from the graft donor.

The DNA of the CDR3 is TGTGCCAGCAGTTTTAACTATGGCTACACCTTC. Translating it yields CASSFNYGYTF. V and J are TRBV2 and TRBJ1-2; no reliable D call. The ends were cut back, 5 bases at V and 1 base at J, with 2 bases in the middle. The CDR3 runs to 11 residues. Germline V lookup: CDR1 SNHLY, CDR2 FYNNEI.

The chain couples TRBV5-1 to TRBJ2-7; D may correspond to TRBD1 or TRBD2 (5 bases each). Germline CDR1 is SGHRS and CDR2 is YFSETQ. Trimming took off 4 bases at V and 2 bases at J, with 13 bases between the two ends. The CDR3 extends over 14 amino acids. The CDR3, as DNA: TGCGCCAGCAGCCGGGACGGCTACACCTACGAGCAGTACTTC. Protein product: CASSRDGYTYEQYF.

This chain uses TRBV5-4 with TRBJ1-1; 7 bases fit TRBD1. The CDR3 contains 15 residues. Trimming cost V 5 bases and J 10 bases; bases outside gene matches: 17. Germline lookup yields CDR1 SGHNT and CDR2 YYREEE (reference sequence). CDR3 coding DNA: TGTGCCAGCAGACTTACCATGAGGGGGCCGGTGGTAGCTTTCTTT. Its translation: CASRLTMRGPVVAFF.

V and J are TRBV15 and TRBJ2-1; D call uncertain. Trimming stripped 0 bases from V and 6 bases from J, with 6 bases between. CDR1 is LNHNV, CDR2 YYDKDF, per germline (reference sequence). This CDR3 region has 13 residues. CDR3 coding DNA: TGTGCCACCAGCAGAGACGCTGGCAATGAGCAGTTCTTC. This translates into CATSRDAGNEQFF.

This clone was counted only a few times. V gene TRBV14 combines with J gene TRBJ2-3; the D is unclear. With 0 bases removed from V and 5 bases from J, the gap between germline ends came to 18 bases. Germline-derived CDR1 and CDR2 are SGHDN and FVKESK. CDR3 length: 17 amino acids. CDR3: CASSQDSRFRLGDTQYF. CDR3 DNA: TGTGCCAGCAGCCAAGATAGTCGATTCCGCCTCGGAGATACGCAGTATTTT. The whole variable domain, filled in from reference TRBV14 and TRBJ2-3, reads EAGVTQFPSHSVIEKGQTVTLRCDPISGHDNLYWYRRVMGKEIKFLLHFVKESKQDESGMPNNRFLAERTGGTYSTLKVQPAELEDSGVYFCASSQDSRFRLGDTQYFGPGTRLTVL.

Points on this clone: Within the sample, other DNA sequences also encode this same CDR3. V gene TRBV14 combines with J gene TRBJ1-1, with D unresolved. The CDR3 spans 15 residues. The V end lost 1 base, the J end lost 0 bases, and 9 bases lay between the germline ends. Germline values: CDR1 SGHDN, CDR2 FVKESK. The CDR3 DNA sequence: TGTGCCAGCAGCCAAGGAGGGCATTTGAACACTGAAGCTTTCTTT. It is translated as CASSQGGHLNTEAFF. Together with reference TRBV14 and TRBJ1-1, the CDR3 gives the full variable domain: EAGVTQFPSHSVIEKGQTVTLRCDPISGHDNLYWYRRVMGKEIKFLLHFVKESKQDESGMPNNRFLAERTGGTYSTLKVQPAELEDSGVYFCASSQGGHLNTEAFFGQGTRLTVV.

This clone was found a few times. The rearrangement links TRBV6-5 to TRBJ2-3; the D gene could be TRBD1 or TRBD2 (7 bases each). The CDR3 is 15 amino acids. V was clipped by 6 bases and J by 0 bases, with 13 bases between them. Germline V gene lookup returns CDR1 MNHEY and CDR2 SVGAGI. CDR3 sequence: CASSPRGGSTDTQYF. The CDR3 nucleotides read TGTGCCAGCAGCCCCAGGGGGGGAAGCACAGATACGCAGTATTTT.

The rearrangement links TRBV19 to TRBJ2-3, with TRBD1 matching over 9 bases. Looked up from germline, CDR1 is LNHDA and CDR2 is SQIVND (reference sequence). The ends lost 5 bases at V and 2 bases at J; junction bases unmatched: 5. This CDR3 is 15 amino acids long. In DNA form, the CDR3 reads TGTGCCAGTAGTTCCGGGACAGGGCACACAGATACGCAGTATTTT. Translated, it gives CASSSGTGHTDTQYF.

In its sample, this clone was seen once. The V call is TRBV7-9, the J call TRBJ1-1, with D perhaps matching TRBD1 (5 bases). V dropped 7 bases and J dropped 1 base, with 10 bases sitting between them. The CDR3 runs 13 residues. Germline V CDR1 and CDR2: SEHNR, FQNEAQ (reference sequence). CDR3 in amino acids: CASTAGTNTEAFF. The CDR3 nucleotides read TGTGCCAGCACCGCAGGGACGAACACTGAAGCTTTCTTT.

This clone was counted between two and nine times. This chain uses TRBV11-2 with TRBJ2-1, with TRBD2 matching 15 bases. The CDR3 extends over 19 amino acids. The ends lost 6 bases at V and 4 bases at J; junction bases unmatched: 13. CDR1 SGHAT and CDR2 FQNNGV come from the germline V gene. CDR3 nucleotide sequence: TGTGCCAGCAGTCGTCCAAGGACTAGCGGGAGGGGGCCATACAATGAGCAGTTCTTC. Amino acid sequence: CASSRPRTSGRGPYNEQFF.

V and J are TRBV7-7 and TRBJ2-1, with D perhaps matching TRBD1 (6 bases). CDR1 is SSHAT, CDR2 FNYEAQ, per germline (reference sequence). V lost 6 bases and J lost 0, with 12 bases in between. There are 15 residues in the CDR3. The CDR3 protein is CASSLTGSSYNEQFF. The CDR3, as DNA: TGTGCCAGCAGTTTAACAGGGAGCTCCTACAATGAGCAGTTCTTC.

The chain carries TRBV5-6 and TRBJ1-5, with 8 bases identical to TRBD1. The ends lost 3 bases at V and 4 bases at J; junction bases unmatched: 9. The CDR3 totals 16 residues. The germline gives CDR1 SGHDT, CDR2 YYEEEE. CDR3 protein: CASSSWTGTKNQPQHF. The CDR3 coding sequence is TGTGCCAGCAGCTCGTGGACAGGGACTAAAAATCAGCCCCAGCATTTT.

The V gene is TRBV6-5, the J gene TRBJ2-7; TRBD1 aligns across 7 bases. Per germline, CDR1 MNHEY and CDR2 SVGAGI. The CDR3 covers 14 residues. The trim removed 7 bases at V and 0 bases at J, leaving 6 bases unmatched. The CDR3 region is CASKTGQPSYEQYF. The CDR3 nucleotides are TGTGCCAGCAAGACGGGACAGCCCTCCTACGAGCAGTACTTC.

The chain couples TRBV28 to TRBJ2-1, with 7 positions matching TRBD2. With V trimmed by 5 bases and J by 4 bases, 2 bases remained unmatched. This CDR3 has 13 residues. The V gene's germline CDR1 is MDHEN and CDR2 SYDVKM. This CDR3 reads CASSHSGYNEQFF. The CDR3, as DNA: TGTGCCAGCAGTCATAGCGGGTACAATGAGCAGTTCTTC.

V and J are TRBV7-9 and TRBJ2-7; 7 bases are a match to TRBD2. This CDR3 has 14 residues. Germline loops: CDR1 SEHNR, CDR2 FQNEAQ (reference sequence). V shed 5 bases and J 7 bases; nucleotides not matched to a gene: 11. The CDR3 sequence: CASSRGLGVGEQYF. The CDR3 DNA is TGTGCCAGCAGCCGAGGACTAGGGGTGGGTGAGCAGTACTTC. Based on the CDR3 plus reference TRBV7-9 and TRBJ2-7, the full variable domain is DTGVSQNPRHKITKRGQNVTFRCDPISEHNRLYWYRQTLGQGPEFLTYFQNEAQLEKSRLLSDRFSAERPKGSFSTLEIQRTEQGDSAMYLCASSRGLGVGEQYFGPGTRLTVT.

The rearrangement uses TRBV7-9 and TRBJ2-7; 13 bases line up with TRBD2. The CDR3 spans 14 residues. CDR1 SEHNR and CDR2 FQNEAQ come from the germline V gene (reference sequence). Trimming took 3 bases from V and 6 from J; bases not matched to a gene: 2. The CDR3 sequence: CASSLGLAGLEQYF. In nucleotides, the CDR3 is TGTGCCAGCAGCTTGGGACTAGCGGGACTCGAGCAGTACTTC. The full variable domain, rest sourced from reference TRBV7-9 and TRBJ2-7, is DTGVSQNPRHKITKRGQNVTFRCDPISEHNRLYWYRQTLGQGPEFLTYFQNEAQLEKSRLLSDRFSAERPKGSFSTLEIQRTEQGDSAMYLCASSLGLAGLEQYFGPGTRLTVT.

The chain uses TRBV29-1 and TRBJ1-2; D uncertain. Between the trimmed V and J ends, which lost 4 bases and 4 bases, there was a span of 13 bases. From germline, CDR1 is SQVTM and CDR2 ANQGSEA. The CDR3 is 13 amino acids. The CDR3 nucleotides are TGCAGCGTTGCCCCCCCGCCACCCTATGGCTACACCTTC. As protein: CSVAPPPPYGYTF.

The J gene is TRBJ1-2, the V gene TRBV6-5, with 7 bases matching TRBD1. V lost 5 bases, J lost 7 bases, and 13 bases stayed unmatched. Per the germline V gene, CDR1 is MNHEY and CDR2 is SVGAGI. This CDR3 region has 15 residues. The CDR3 loop is CASSTAGGFLGGYTF. The CDR3, as DNA: TGTGCCAGCAGTACAGCAGGGGGATTTCTTGGTGGCTACACCTTC.

The chain links TRBV5-1 to TRBJ2-2, with 14 nucleotides matching TRBD2. J gave up 6 bases and V 3 bases, and 1 base lay outside the gene matches. This CDR3 has 15 residues. CDR1 and CDR2 from the germline V gene are SGHRS and YFSETQ. The CDR3 region has the DNA TGCGCCAGCAGCTGGGGACTAGCGGGGGCCGGGGAGCTGTTTTTT. As protein: CASSWGLAGAGELFF. Filled out from reference TRBV5-1 and TRBJ2-2, the complete variable domain reads KAGVTQTPRYLIKTRGQQVTLSCSPISGHRSVSWYQQTPGQGLQFLFEYFSETQRNKGNFPGRFSGRQFSNSRSEMNVSTLELGDSALYLCASSWGLAGAGELFFGEGSRLTVL.

The chain couples TRBV7-6 to TRBJ2-2; no clear D. Trimming removed 1 base at V and 0 bases at J, with 9 bases between. This CDR3 spans 16 amino acids. Germline CDR1 reads SGHVS; CDR2 reads FNYEAQ. The CDR3 DNA reads TGTGCCAGCAGCTTAGAACAACCTACGAACACCGGGGAGCTGTTTTTT. Translating it yields CASSLEQPTNTGELFF.

V is TRBV19 and J is TRBJ2-2; 7 nucleotides align to TRBD2. CDR1 is LNHDA and CDR2 is SQIVND in the germline V gene (reference sequence). The CDR3 sequence is 14 residues long. V lost 8 bases and J lost 3; bases outside the gene matches: 6. The CDR3, as DNA: TGTGCCAGTTCCCTAGGGAGGGACACCGGGGAGCTGTTTTTT. Its protein product is CASSLGRDTGELFF. Filled out from reference TRBV19 and TRBJ2-2, the complete variable domain reads DGGITQSPKYLFRKEGQNVTLSCEQNLNHDAMYWYRQDPGQGLRLIYYSQIVNDFQKGDIAEGYSVSREKKESFPLTVTSAQKNPTAFYLCASSLGRDTGELFFGEGSRLTVL.

The chain joins TRBV5-1 to TRBJ2-6; TRBD1 aligns across 8 bases. CDR3 length: 17 amino acids. Trimming at V came to 5 bases and at J to 0 bases, leaving 7 bases not matched to a gene. Germline V lookup: CDR1 SGHRS, CDR2 YFSETQ. CDR3 sequence reads: CASRSGQGSSGANVLTF. The DNA of the CDR3 is TGCGCCAGCAGGAGCGGACAGGGAAGCTCTGGGGCCAACGTCCTGACTTTC. Looking up the rest from reference TRBV5-1 and TRBJ2-6 gives the full variable domain: KAGVTQTPRYLIKTRGQQVTLSCSPISGHRSVSWYQQTPGQGLQFLFEYFSETQRNKGNFPGRFSGRQFSNSRSEMNVSTLELGDSALYLCASRSGQGSSGANVLTFGAGSRLTVL.

This clone has only one observation. The chain joins TRBV21-1 to TRBJ2-3; the D segment call TRBD2 is taken from the table without a DNA check. TRBV21-1 is annotated as a pseudogene. The CDR3 extends over 13 amino acids. The CDR3 loop is CASSKAGADTQYF. In DNA form, the CDR3 reads TGTGCCAGCAGCAAAGCCGGTGCAGATACGCAGTATTTT.

Of note for this clone: Other nucleotide sequences from this sample produce the same CDR3. V is TRBV19 and J is TRBJ1-2; 10 bases fit TRBD1. Trimming cost V 8 bases and J 8 bases; bases outside gene matches: 8. In germline, CDR1 is LNHDA, CDR2 SQIVND (reference sequence). The CDR3 spans 13 residues. The CDR3: CASSPRDRGGYTF. CDR3 DNA: TGTGCCAGTTCTCCCCGGGACAGGGGCGGCTACACCTTC. The entire variable domain, with the rest obtained from reference TRBV19 and TRBJ1-2, is as follows: DGGITQSPKYLFRKEGQNVTLSCEQNLNHDAMYWYRQDPGQGLRLIYYSQIVNDFQKGDIAEGYSVSREKKESFPLTVTSAQKNPTAFYLCASSPRDRGGYTFGSGTRLTVV.

This clone is categorized as medium-sized. The V call is TRBV19, the J call TRBJ2-7; 9 bases map to TRBD1. The CDR3 covers 15 residues. V lost 3 bases to trimming and J lost 0 bases; unmatched junction nucleotides: 3. Germline V gene lookup returns CDR1 LNHDA and CDR2 SQIVND (reference sequence). The chain's CDR3 is CASSIGTGFSYEQYF. DNA of the CDR3: TGTGCCAGTAGTATCGGGACAGGGTTCTCCTACGAGCAGTACTTC.

The sample holds a few counts of this clone. The chain has TRBV6-5 and TRBJ1-2; possibly TRBD1 for D (5 bases). Germline V gives CDR1 MNHEY, CDR2 SVGAGI. V was cut by 4 bases and J by 3 bases, with 6 bases left in between. CDR3 length: 12 residues. The CDR3 sequence: CASSSGDYGYTF. The CDR3 bases are TGTGCCAGCAGTTCGGGGGACTATGGCTACACCTTC.